This paragraph covers one T cell receptor (beta chain) sequence. Its antigen is not identified. The same CDR3 is also encoded by other DNA sequences in this sample. It was with 60 Vbeta and 13 Jbeta primers that the PCR ran. Sequenced by immunoSEQ multiplex PCR; TCRdb stores in-frame clones only, minus some. Here the sample spans approximately 90,000 clones, 7.5% to 8.5% being singletons. CDR1 MDHEN and CDR2 SYDVKM come from the germline V gene. There are 13 residues in the CDR3. V lost 1 base, J lost 1 base, and 4 bases lay in between. The data stem from a study of cytomegalovirus exposure and HLA in healthy donors. Whole-study findings and limits: In vitro, a few CMV-associated chains proved specific for CMV antigens. Analyses of presence and absence presupposed an approximately uniform sequencing depth across donors. Among donors in an Asian-associated ancestry cluster, a later analysis reportedly found fewer N-insertions than the approximately 670-donor mean.

The sequenced sample consisted of PBMCs. The receptor was isolated from a man aged 50 to 59 in good health and CMV-seronegative. The V gene is TRBV28, the J gene TRBJ1-1; D is uncertain. The CDR3 protein is CASSLSGNTEAFF. CDR3 DNA: TGTGCCAGCAGTTTATCAGGGAACACTGAAGCTTTCTTT. Variable domain in full (rest from reference TRBV28 and TRBJ1-1): DVKVTQSSRYLVKRTGEKVFLECVQDMDHENMFWYRQDPGLGLRLIYFSYDVKMKEKGDIPEGYSVSREKKERFSLILESASTNQTSMYLCASSLSGNTEAFFGQGTRLTVV.